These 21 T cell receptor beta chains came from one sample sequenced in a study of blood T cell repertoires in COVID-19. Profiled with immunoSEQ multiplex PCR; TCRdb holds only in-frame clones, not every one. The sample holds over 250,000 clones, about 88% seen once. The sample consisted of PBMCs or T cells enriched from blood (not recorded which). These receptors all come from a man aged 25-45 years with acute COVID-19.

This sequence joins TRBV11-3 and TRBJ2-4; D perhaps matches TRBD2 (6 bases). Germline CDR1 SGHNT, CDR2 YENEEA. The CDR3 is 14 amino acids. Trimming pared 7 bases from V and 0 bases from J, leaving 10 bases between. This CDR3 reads CASTPGLAKNIQYF. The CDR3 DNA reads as TGTGCCAGCACCCCGGGACTAGCCAAAAACATTCAGTACTTC.

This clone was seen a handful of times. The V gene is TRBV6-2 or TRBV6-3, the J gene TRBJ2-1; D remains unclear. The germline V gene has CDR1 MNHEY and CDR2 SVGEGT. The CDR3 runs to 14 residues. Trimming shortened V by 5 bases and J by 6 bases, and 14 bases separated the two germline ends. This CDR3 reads CASSGQAMVNEQFF. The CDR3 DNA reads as TGTGCCAGCAGTGGGCAGGCGATGGTCAATGAGCAGTTCTTC.

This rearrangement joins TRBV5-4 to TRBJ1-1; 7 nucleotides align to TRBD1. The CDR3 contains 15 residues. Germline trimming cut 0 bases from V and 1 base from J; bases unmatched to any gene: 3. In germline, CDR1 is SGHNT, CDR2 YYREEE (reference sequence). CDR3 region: CASSLGDRANTEAFF. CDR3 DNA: TGTGCCAGCAGCTTGGGAGACAGGGCGAACACTGAAGCTTTCTTT.

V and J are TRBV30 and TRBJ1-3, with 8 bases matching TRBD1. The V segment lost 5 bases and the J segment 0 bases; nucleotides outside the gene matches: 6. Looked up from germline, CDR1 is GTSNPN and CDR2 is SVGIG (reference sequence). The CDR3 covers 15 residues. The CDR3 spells CAWAGQAISGNTIYF. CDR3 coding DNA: TGTGCCTGGGCGGGACAGGCTATCTCTGGAAACACCATATATTTT.

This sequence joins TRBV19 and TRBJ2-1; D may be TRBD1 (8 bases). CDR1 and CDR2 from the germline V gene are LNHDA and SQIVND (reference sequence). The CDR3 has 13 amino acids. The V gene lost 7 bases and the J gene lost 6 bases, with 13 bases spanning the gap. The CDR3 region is CASNNRGGNEQFF. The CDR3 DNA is TGTGCCAGTAATAACAGGGGGGGCAATGAGCAGTTCTTC.

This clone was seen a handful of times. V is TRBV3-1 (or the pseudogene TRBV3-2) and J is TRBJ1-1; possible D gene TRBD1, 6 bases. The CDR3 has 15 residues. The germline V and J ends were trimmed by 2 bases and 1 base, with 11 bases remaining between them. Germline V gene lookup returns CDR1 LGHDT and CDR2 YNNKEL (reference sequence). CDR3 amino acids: CASSQRGGENTEAFF. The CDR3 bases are TGTGCCAGCAGCCAACGGGGGGGCGAGAACACTGAAGCTTTCTTT.

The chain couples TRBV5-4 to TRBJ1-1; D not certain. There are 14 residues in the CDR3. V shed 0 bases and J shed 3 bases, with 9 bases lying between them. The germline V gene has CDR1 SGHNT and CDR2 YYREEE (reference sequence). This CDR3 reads CASSLERPDTEAFF. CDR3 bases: TGTGCCAGCAGCTTGGAGAGGCCGGACACTGAAGCTTTCTTT.

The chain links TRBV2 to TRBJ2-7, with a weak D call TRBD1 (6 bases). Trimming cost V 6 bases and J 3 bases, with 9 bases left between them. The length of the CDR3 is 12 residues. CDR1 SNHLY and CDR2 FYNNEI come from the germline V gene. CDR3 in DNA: TGTGCCAGCAGCCTGGACAGCTACGAGCAGTACGTC. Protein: CASSLDSYEQYV.

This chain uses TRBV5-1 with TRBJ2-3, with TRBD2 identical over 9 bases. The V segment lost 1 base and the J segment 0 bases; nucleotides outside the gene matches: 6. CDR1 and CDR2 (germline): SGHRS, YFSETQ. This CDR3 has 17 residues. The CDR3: CASSLTSGGLSTDTQYF. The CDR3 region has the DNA TGCGCCAGCAGCTTGACCAGCGGGGGGCTCAGCACAGATACGCAGTATTTT.

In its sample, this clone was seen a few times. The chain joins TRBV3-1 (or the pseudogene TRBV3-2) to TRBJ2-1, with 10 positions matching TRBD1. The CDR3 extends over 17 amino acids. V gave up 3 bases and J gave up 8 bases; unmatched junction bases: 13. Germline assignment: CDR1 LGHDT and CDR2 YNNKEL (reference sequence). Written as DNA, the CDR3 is TGTGCCAGCAGCCACCTACCGGGACAGGGGAGTAGGGATGAGCAGTTCTTC. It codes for CASSHLPGQGSRDEQFF.

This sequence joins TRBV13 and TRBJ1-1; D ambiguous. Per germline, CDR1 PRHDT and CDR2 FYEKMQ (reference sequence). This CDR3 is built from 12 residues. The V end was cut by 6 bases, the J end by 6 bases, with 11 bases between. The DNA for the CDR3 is TGTGCCAGCAGTCCAGAGGAGGCTGAAGCTTTCTTT. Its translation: CASSPEEAEAFF.

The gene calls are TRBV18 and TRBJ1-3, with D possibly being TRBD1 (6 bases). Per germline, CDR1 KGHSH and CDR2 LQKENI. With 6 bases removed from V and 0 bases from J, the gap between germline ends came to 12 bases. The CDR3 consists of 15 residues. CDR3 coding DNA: TGTGCCAGCTCGCTCCAGGGGAACTCTGGAAACACCATATATTTT. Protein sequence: CASSLQGNSGNTIYF.

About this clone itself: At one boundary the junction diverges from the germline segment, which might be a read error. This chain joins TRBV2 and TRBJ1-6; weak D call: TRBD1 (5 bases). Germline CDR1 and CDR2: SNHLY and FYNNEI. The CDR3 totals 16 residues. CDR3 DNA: TGTGCCAGCCGTGATTCCGCAGTTGGGGGGAATTCACCCCTCCACTTT. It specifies CASRDSAVGGNSPLHF.

The CDR3 protein is CASSLVQGREKLFF. CDR3 coding DNA: TGTGCCAGCAGCTTAGTACAGGGGAGGGAAAAACTGTTTTTT. The chain recombines TRBV7-2 with TRBJ1-4; 7 bases match TRBD1. Germline V gives CDR1 SGHTA, CDR2 FQGNSA. The CDR3 length is 14 residues. V shed 1 base, J shed 8 bases, and the junction held 4 bases outside the gene matches.

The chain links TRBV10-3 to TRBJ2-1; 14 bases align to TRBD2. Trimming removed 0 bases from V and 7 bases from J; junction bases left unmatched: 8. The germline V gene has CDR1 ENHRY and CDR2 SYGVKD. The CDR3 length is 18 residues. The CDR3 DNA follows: TGTGCCATCAGTGAGTCGACTTTTGGGACTAGCGGGAGTAATGAGCAGTTCTTC. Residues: CAISESTFGTSGSNEQFF.

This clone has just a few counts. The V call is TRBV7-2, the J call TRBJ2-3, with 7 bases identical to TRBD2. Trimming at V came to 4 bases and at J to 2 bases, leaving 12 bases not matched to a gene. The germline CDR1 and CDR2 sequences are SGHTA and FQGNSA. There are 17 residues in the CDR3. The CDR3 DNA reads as TGTGCCAGCAGCTCGCGACAAAAGCGGGGTTACACAGATACGCAGTATTTT. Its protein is CASSSRQKRGYTDTQYF.

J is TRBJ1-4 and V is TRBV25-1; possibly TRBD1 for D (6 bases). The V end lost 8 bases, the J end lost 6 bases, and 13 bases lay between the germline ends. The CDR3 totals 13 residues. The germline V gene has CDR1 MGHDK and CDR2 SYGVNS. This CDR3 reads CASRGGAYEKLFF. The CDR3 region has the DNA TGTGCCAGCCGGGGGGGGGCGTATGAAAAACTGTTTTTT.

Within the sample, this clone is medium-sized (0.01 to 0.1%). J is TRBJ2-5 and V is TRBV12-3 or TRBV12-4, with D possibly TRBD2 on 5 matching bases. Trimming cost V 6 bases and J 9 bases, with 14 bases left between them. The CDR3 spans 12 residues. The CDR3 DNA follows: TGTGCCAGCAGGGACTTCCCTGGGGCCCAGTACTTC. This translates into CASRDFPGAQYF.

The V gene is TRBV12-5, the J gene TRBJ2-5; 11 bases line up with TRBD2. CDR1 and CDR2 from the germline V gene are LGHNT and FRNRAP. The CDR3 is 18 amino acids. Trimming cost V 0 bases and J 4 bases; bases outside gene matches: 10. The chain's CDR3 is CASGLVLAGEARGETQYF. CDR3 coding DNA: TGTGCTAGTGGTTTGGTACTAGCGGGAGAGGCGCGTGGAGAGACCCAGTACTTC.

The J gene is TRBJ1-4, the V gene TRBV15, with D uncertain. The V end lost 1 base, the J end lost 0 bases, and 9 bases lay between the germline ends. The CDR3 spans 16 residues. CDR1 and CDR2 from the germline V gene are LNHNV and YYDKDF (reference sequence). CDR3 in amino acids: CATSRGSGATNEKLFF. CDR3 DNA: TGTGCCACCAGCAGAGGGAGCGGGGCAACTAATGAAAAACTGTTTTTT.

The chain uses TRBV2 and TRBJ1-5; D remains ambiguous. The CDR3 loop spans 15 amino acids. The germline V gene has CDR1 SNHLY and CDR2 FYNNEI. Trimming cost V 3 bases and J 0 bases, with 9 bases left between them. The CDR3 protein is CASSEGVYSNQPQHF. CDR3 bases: TGTGCCAGCAGTGAGGGAGTTTATAGCAATCAGCCCCAGCATTTT.